This passage covers 5 T cell receptor beta chains from one sample sequenced in a study of cytomegalovirus exposure and HLA in healthy donors. The PCR had 60 Vbeta and 13 Jbeta primers. Assay: immunoSEQ multiplex PCR; the TCRdb copy retains only in-frame clones and omits some. The sample carries approximately 150,000 clones, 66% recorded once. The sequenced sample consisted of PBMCs. Source of these receptors: a woman aged 55-70 years in good health and CMV-seronegative.

This chain joins TRBV7-9 and TRBJ1-2; maybe TRBD1 (6 bases). The V and J ends lost 3 bases and 6 bases respectively, with 20 bases between them. Germline assignment: CDR1 SEHNR and CDR2 FQNEAQ (reference sequence). The CDR3 runs 16 residues. CDR3 loop: CASSLGNVEGGNGYTF. CDR3 DNA: TGTGCCAGCAGCTTGGGAAATGTCGAGGGGGGGAATGGCTACACCTTC.

The chain couples TRBV10-3 to TRBJ2-5; 8 bases are shared with TRBD2. With V trimmed by 3 bases and J by 4 bases, 7 bases remained unmatched. Germline CDR1 ENHRY, CDR2 SYGVKD. The CDR3 loop spans 15 amino acids. CDR3 nucleotides: TGTGCCATCAGTGACCCACTTACTAGCGGAGAGACCCAGTACTTC. Protein sequence: CAISDPLTSGETQYF.

J is TRBJ2-7 and V is TRBV6-5; D is undetermined. Trimming left V 6 bases short and J 4 bases short, with 13 bases between. Germline lookup yields CDR1 MNHEY and CDR2 SVGAGI. This CDR3 has 13 amino acids. The CDR3: CASSTFLAYEQYF. In nucleotides, the CDR3 is TGTGCCAGCAGCACATTCCTTGCTTACGAGCAGTACTTC.

V gene TRBV7-2 combines with J gene TRBJ2-7; 11 bases line up with TRBD1. Trimming at V came to 5 bases and at J to 3 bases, leaving 6 bases not matched to a gene. From germline, CDR1 is SGHTA and CDR2 FQGNSA. The CDR3 is 15 amino acids. CDR3 nucleotide sequence: TGTGCCAGCAGCCCAACCGGGACAGGGGGCTACGAGCAGTACTTC. Encoded protein: CASSPTGTGGYEQYF.

The gene calls are TRBV9 and TRBJ2-5; TRBD1 matches at 11 bases. Germline CDR1 SGDLS, CDR2 YYNGEE. V lost 6 bases, J lost 1 base, and 11 bases stayed unmatched. The CDR3 loop spans 17 amino acids. DNA for the CDR3: TGTGCCAGCAATGCAATTAGGGACAGGGGGTTCCAAGAGACCCAGTACTTC. Translated, it gives CASNAIRDRGFQETQYF.